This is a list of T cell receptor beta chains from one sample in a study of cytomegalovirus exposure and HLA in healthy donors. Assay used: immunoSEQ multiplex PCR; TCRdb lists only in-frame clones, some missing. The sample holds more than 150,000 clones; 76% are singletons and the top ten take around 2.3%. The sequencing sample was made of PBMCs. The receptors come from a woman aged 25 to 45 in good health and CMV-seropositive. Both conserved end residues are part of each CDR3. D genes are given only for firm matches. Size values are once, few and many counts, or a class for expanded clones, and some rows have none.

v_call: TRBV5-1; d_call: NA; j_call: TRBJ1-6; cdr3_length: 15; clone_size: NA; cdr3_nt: TGCGCCAGCAGCTTGGGGCAGGCTATCAATTCACCCCTCCACTTT; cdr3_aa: CASSLGQAINSPLHF
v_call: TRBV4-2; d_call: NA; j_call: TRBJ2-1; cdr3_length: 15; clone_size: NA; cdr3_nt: TGTGCCAGCAGCCAAGATCTCAGCTCCTACAATGAGCAGTTCTTC; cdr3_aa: CASSQDLSSYNEQFF
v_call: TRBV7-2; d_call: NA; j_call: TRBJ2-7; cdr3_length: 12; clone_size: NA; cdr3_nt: TGTGCCAGCAGCCCGGGGTCCTACGAGCAGTACTTC; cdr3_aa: CASSPGSYEQYF
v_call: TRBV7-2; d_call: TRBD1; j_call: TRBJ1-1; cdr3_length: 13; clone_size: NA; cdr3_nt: TGTGCCAGCAGCTCTACAGGGGGTGCGTCGACTTTCTTT; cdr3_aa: CASSSTGGASTFF
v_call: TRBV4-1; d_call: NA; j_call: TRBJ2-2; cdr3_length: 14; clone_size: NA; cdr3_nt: TGCGCCAGCAGCCGCTCGACGGGAACCGGGGAGCTGTTTTTT; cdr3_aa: CASSRSTGTGELFF
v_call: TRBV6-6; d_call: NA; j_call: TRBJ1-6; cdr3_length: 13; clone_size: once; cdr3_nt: TGTGCCAGCACGAGCTCCTATAATTCACCCCTCCACTTT; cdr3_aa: CASTSSYNSPLHF
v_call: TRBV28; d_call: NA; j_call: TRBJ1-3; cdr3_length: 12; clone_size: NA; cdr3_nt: TGTGCCAGCAGGTCGGGGGGAAACACCATATATTTT; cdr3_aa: CASRSGGNTIYF
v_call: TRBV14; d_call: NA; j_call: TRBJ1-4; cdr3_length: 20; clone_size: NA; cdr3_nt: TGTGCCAGCAGCCAAGATCCTCCTTCACACAGCAGGGCAACTAATGAAAAACTGTTTTTT; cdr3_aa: CASSQDPPSHSRATNEKLFF
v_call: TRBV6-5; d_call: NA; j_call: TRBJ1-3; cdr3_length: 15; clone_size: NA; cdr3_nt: TGTGCCAGCAGTCTTACCCGTAGCTCTGGAAACACCATATATTTT; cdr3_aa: CASSLTRSSGNTIYF
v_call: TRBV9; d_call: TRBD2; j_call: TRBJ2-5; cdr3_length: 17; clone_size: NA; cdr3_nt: TGTGCCAGCAGCGTAGGGTCGACAGCGGGGGCCAAAGAGACCCAGTACTTC; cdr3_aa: CASSVGSTAGAKETQYF
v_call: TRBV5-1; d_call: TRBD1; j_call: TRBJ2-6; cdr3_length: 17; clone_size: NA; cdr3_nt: TGCGCCAGCGGATTCGGGACAGGGGGCTCTGGGGCCAACGGCCTGACTTTC; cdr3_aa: CASGFGTGGSGANGLTF
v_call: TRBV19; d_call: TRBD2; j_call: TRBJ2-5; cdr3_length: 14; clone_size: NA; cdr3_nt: TGTGCCAGTAGTCTCGGGACTAGCCCAGAGACCCAGTACTTC; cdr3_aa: CASSLGTSPETQYF
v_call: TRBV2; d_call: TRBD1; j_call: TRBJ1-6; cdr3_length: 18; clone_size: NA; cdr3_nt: TGTGCCAGCAGTGATAGGGTGGACAGGAGCTCCTATAATTCACCCCTCCACTTT; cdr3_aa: CASSDRVDRSSYNSPLHF
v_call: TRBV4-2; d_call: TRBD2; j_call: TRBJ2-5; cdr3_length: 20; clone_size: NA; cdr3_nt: TGTGCCAGCAGCCAAGAAAGGTTTTGGGGAACTAGCGGGGACCCAGAGACCCAGTACTTC; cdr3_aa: CASSQERFWGTSGDPETQYF
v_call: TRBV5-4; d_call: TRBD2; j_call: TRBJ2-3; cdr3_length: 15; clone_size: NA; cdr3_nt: TGTGCCAGCAGGAAGACTAGCGGGGGGGTGGGTACGCAGTATTTT; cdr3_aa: CASRKTSGGVGTQYF
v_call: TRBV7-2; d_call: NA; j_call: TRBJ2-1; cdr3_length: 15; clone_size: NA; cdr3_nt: TGTGCCAGCAGCTCTCGGGGGACCTTCTACAATGAGCAGTTCTTC; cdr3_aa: CASSSRGTFYNEQFF
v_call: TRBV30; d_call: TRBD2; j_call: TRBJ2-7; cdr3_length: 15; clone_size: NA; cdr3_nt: TGTGCCTGGAGTCCTCTAGCGGGGGGGCCCAAGGAGCAGTACTTC; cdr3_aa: CAWSPLAGGPKEQYF
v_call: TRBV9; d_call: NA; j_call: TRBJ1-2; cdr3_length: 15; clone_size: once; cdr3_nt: TGTGCCAGCAGCGCCGGCCAGGGTCCCTCTGGGGGCTACACCTTC; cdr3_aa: CASSAGQGPSGGYTF
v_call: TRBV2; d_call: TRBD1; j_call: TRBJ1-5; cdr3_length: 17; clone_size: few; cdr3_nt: TGTGCCAGCAGCGCCCCGACAGGGATGTTCGGCAATCAGCCCCAGCATTTT; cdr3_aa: CASSAPTGMFGNQPQHF
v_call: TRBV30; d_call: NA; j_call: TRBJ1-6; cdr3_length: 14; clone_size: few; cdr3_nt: TGTGCCTGGAGTGTAGTGTCAGGGGATTCACCCCTCCACTTT; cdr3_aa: CAWSVVSGDSPLHF
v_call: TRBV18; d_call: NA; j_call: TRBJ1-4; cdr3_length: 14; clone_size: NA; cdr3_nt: TGTGCCAGCTCACCCCGTGGGGCCCATGAAAAACTGTTTTTT; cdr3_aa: CASSPRGAHEKLFF
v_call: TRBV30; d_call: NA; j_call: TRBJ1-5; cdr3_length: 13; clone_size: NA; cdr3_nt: TGTGCCTGGAGTCAGTCTTTAAATCAGCCCCAGCATTTT; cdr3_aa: CAWSQSLNQPQHF
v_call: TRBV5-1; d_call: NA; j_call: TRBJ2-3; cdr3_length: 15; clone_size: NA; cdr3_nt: TGCGCCAGCAGTTCAAAGGGACACTCAACAGATACGCAGTATTTT; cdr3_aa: CASSSKGHSTDTQYF
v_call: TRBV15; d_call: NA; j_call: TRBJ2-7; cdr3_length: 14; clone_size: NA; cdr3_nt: TGTGCCACCAGCACCCAAAGGGGGGGGGCCGAGCAGTACTTC; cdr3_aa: CATSTQRGGAEQYF
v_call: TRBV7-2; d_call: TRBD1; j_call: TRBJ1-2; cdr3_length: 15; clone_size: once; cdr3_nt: TGTGCCAGCAGCTTAGCTGTGGACAGGAACTATGGCTACACCTTC; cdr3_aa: CASSLAVDRNYGYTF
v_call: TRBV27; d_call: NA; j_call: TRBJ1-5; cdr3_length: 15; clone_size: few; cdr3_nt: TGTGCCAGCAGTTTGGGAGGGAATAGCAATCAGCCCCAGCATTTT; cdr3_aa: CASSLGGNSNQPQHF
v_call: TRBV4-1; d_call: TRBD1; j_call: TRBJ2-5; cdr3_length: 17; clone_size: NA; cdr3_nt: TGCGCCAGCAGCCGCAGACAGGGGGCATCTTTACGCGAGACCCAGTACTTC; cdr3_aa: CASSRRQGASLRETQYF
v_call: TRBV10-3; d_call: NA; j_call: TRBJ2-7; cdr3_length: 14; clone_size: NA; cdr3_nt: TGTGCCATCAGTGAGGCGGTCACAGGCGTCGAGCAGTACTTC; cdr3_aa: CAISEAVTGVEQYF
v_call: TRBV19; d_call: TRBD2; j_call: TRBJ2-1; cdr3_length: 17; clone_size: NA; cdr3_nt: TGTGCCAGCACCGATAGGGCTAGCGGGGGGGACGTGAATGAGCAGTTCTTC; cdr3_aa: CASTDRASGGDVNEQFF
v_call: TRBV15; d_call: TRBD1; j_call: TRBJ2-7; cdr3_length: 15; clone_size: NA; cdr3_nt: TGTGCCACCAGCAGGTACCGGGACAGGGACTACGAGCAGTACTTC; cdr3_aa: CATSRYRDRDYEQYF
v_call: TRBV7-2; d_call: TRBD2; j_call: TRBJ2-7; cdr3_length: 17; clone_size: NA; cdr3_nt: TGTGCCAGCAGCCAGGGACTAGCGGGGGTGCTTTCCTACGAGCAGTACTTC; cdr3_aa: CASSQGLAGVLSYEQYF
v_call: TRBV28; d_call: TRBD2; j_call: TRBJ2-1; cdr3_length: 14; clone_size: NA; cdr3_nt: TGTGCCAGCAGTTACCCTCGAGCGGGGGAGAATAAGTTCTTC; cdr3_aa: CASSYPRAGENKFF
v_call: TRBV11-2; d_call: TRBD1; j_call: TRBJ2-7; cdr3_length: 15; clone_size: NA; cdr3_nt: TGTGCCAGCAGCCCTATGGCCCGACAGGGCTACGAGCAGTACTTC; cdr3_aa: CASSPMARQGYEQYF
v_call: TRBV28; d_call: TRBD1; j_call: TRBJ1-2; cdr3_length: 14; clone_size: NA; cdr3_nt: TGTGCCAGCGTACTACAGGGGGCCGACTATGGCTACACCTTC; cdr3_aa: CASVLQGADYGYTF
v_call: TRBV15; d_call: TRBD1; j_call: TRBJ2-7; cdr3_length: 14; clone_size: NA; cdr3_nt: TGTGCCACCAGCAGAGGACAGGGGGCGAATCAGCAGTACTTC; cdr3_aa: CATSRGQGANQQYF
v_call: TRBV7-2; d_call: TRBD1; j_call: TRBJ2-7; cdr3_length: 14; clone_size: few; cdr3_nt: TGTGCCAGCAGTTTACGGGACAGGGGTTACGAGCAGTACTTC; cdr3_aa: CASSLRDRGYEQYF
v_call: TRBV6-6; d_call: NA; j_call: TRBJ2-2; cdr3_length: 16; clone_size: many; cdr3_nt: TGTGCCAGCAGTCGCCCGGGGATTGGGGATCCCGGGGAGCTGTTTTTT; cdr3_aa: CASSRPGIGDPGELFF
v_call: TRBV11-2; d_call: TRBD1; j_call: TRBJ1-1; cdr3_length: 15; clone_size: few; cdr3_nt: TGTGCCAGCAGCACAATCAGGGGGCTTAGGACTGAAGCTTTCTTT; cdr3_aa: CASSTIRGLRTEAFF
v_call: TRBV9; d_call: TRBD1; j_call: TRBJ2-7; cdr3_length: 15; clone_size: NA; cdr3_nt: TGTGCCAGCAGCGTAGGAGGTAGGGGGCCGAGAGAGCAGTACTTC; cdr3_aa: CASSVGGRGPREQYF
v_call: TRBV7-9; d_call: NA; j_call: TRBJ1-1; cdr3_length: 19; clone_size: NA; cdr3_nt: TGTGCCAGCAGCTTAGGTGTCTACAGGAGCCCCGTTACGAACACTGAAGCTTTCTTT; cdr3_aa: CASSLGVYRSPVTNTEAFF
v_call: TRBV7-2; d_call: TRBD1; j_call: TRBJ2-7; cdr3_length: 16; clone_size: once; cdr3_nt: TGTGCCAGCAGCCCCGCGCGGGACAGGGGACTTTACGAGCAGTACTTC; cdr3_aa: CASSPARDRGLYEQYF
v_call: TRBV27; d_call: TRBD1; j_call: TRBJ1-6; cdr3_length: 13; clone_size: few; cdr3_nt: TGTGCCAGCAGGACAGGGGGCAATTCACCCCTCCACTTT; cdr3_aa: CASRTGGNSPLHF
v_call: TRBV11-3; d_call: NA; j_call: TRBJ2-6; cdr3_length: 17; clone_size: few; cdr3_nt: TGTGCCAGCAGTTCGGGGGAGGCCTACTCTGGGGCCAACGTCCTGACTTTC; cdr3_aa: CASSSGEAYSGANVLTF
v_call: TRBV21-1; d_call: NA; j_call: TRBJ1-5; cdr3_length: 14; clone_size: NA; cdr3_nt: TGTGCCAGCAGCGCCCGGGGCAGGGGGCAGCCCCAGCATTTT; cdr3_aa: CASSARGRGQPQHF
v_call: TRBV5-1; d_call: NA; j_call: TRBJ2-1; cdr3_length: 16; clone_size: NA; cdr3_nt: TGCGCCAGCAGCTTGGCGGAGGGGGGGGGCCTGGATGAGCAGTTCTTC; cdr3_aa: CASSLAEGGGLDEQFF
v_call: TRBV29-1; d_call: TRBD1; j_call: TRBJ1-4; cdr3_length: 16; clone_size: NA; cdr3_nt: TGCAGCGTTGACTCGGGACAGGGTGTTGGGTCTGAAAAACTGTTTTTT; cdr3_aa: CSVDSGQGVGSEKLFF
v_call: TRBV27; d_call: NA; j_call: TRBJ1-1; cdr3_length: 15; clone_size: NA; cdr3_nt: TGTGCCAGCAGGGTGTTTGGTGGGGGGAGCACTGAAGCTTTCTTT; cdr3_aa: CASRVFGGGSTEAFF
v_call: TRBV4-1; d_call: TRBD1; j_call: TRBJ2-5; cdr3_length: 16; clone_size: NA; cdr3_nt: TGCGCCAGCAGCAGACCGGGACAGGGGGCCGGGGAGACCCAGTACTTC; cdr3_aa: CASSRPGQGAGETQYF
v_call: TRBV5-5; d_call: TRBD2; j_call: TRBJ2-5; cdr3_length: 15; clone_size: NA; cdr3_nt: TGTGCCAGCTGCCCCGGGACTAGCGGCGGTGAGACCCAGTACTTC; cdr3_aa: CASCPGTSGGETQYF
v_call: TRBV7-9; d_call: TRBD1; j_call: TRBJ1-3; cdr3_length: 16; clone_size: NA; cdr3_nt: TGTGCCAGCAGCTCCCGATCACTGGGACAGGGAAACACCATATATTTT; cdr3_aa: CASSSRSLGQGNTIYF
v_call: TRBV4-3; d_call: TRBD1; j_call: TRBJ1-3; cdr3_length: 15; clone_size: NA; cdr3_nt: TGCGCCAGCAGCCCCCAGACAGGGTCTGGAAACACCATATATTTT; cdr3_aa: CASSPQTGSGNTIYF
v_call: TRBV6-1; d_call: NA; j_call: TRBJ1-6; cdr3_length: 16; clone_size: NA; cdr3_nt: TGTGCCAGCAGTGAAGGGGCAGGGGACTATAATTCACCCCTCCACTTT; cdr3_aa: CASSEGAGDYNSPLHF
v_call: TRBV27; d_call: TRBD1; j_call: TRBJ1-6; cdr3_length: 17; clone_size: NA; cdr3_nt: TGTGCCAGCAGTAACAACAGGGGGAGCTCCTATAATTCACCCCTCCACTTT; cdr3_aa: CASSNNRGSSYNSPLHF
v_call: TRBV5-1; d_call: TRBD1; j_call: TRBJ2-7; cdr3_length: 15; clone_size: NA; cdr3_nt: TGCGCCAGCAGCCCGGCACAGGGGTGGATTTACGAGCAGTACTTC; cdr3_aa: CASSPAQGWIYEQYF
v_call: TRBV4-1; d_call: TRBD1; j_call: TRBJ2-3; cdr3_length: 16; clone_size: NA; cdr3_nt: TGCGCCAGCAGCCAAGAGACAGGGGGCTGGACAGATACGCAGTATTTT; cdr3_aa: CASSQETGGWTDTQYF
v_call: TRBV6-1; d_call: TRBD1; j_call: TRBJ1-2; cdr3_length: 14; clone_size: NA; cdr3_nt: TGTGCCAGCAGTGCGGGACAGGGGTACTATGGCTACACCTTC; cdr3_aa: CASSAGQGYYGYTF